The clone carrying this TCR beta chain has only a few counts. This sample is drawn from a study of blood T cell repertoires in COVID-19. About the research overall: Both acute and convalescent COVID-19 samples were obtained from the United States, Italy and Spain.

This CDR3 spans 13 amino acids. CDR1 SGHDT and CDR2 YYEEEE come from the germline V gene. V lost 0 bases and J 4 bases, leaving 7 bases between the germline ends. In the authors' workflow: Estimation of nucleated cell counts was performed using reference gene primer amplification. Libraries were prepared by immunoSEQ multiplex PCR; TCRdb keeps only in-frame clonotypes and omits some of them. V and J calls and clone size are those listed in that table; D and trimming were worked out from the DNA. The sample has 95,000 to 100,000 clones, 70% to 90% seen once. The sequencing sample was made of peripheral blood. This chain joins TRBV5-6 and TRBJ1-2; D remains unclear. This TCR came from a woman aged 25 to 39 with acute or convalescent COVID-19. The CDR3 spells CASSLGNFYGYTF. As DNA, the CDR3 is TGTGCCAGCAGCTTGGGCAACTTCTATGGCTACACCTTC.